The clone carrying this T cell receptor beta chain has just one count. Its antigen remains unidentified. Trimming left V 3 bases short and J 4 bases short, with 9 bases between. The CDR3 is made up of 13 amino acids. The germline CDR1 and CDR2 sequences are SGHAT and FQDESV (reference sequence). This record comes from a study of T cell responses to AZD1222 COVID-19 vaccine. Study-wide findings and caveats: With two AZD1222 doses given, Spike-specific TCR breadth and depth both rose. Repertoire sampling was restricted to post-peak T cell response timepoints.

Repertoires were generated with immunoSEQ multiplex PCR, while TCRdb's copy carries only in-frame clones and drops some. The sample has about 120,000 clones, approximately 83% seen once; the top ten hold approximately 8.5%. This chain links TRBV11-1 with TRBJ1-2; D might be TRBD1 (5 bases). This specimen consisted of peripheral blood, obtained on day 0 of AZD1222 vaccination. This clonotype was sampled from an adult in good health. CDR3 residues: CASSFGGLYGYTF. The CDR3 nucleotides are TGTGCCAGCAGCTTCGGGGGACTCTATGGCTACACCTTC.